The rows below give T cell receptor beta chains drawn from one sample of a study of shared clonotypes between healthy human individuals. Libraries were prepared by immunoSEQ multiplex PCR; TCRdb keeps only in-frame clonotypes and omits some of them. This table has 2 million to 2.5 million clones, approximately 93% appearing once. The sequencing sample was made of naive CD4+ T cells from PBMCs. The receptor set was obtained from a man aged 18 to 30 in good health. Some clones in this sample may be carry-over from other donors' samples. CDR3s include the opening cysteine and the closing phenylalanine or tryptophan. D genes are given only for firm matches. Size is stated for part of the rows, as once, few or many counts, or as a class when the clone is expanded.

d_call: NA
v_call: TRBV7-2
j_call: TRBJ1-2
clone_size: NA
cdr3_nt: TGTGCCAGCAGCTTAAATAGGCCCTATGGCTACACCTTC
cdr3_aa: CASSLNRPYGYTF

d_call: NA
v_call: TRBV19
j_call: TRBJ2-7
clone_size: NA
cdr3_nt: TGTGCCAGTACCCCGGACGTGGGCAGACCTTACTACGAGCAGTACTTC
cdr3_aa: CASTPDVGRPYYEQYF

d_call: NA
v_call: TRBV29-1
j_call: TRBJ2-6
clone_size: NA
cdr3_nt: TGCAGCGCCTATCCATCTGGGGCCAACGTCCTGACTTTC
cdr3_aa: CSAYPSGANVLTF

d_call: TRBD1
v_call: TRBV2
j_call: TRBJ1-1
clone_size: once
cdr3_nt: TGTGCCAGCAGGGGACAGGGGGAAGGGCCTGAAGCTTTCTTT
cdr3_aa: CASRGQGEGPEAFF

d_call: NA
v_call: TRBV10-3
j_call: TRBJ2-3
clone_size: NA
cdr3_nt: TGTGCCATCAGTGATTCGGGACTTTCCACAGATACGCAGTATTTT
cdr3_aa: CAISDSGLSTDTQYF

d_call: NA
v_call: TRBV5-4
j_call: TRBJ2-5
clone_size: NA
cdr3_nt: TGTGCCAGCAGCTTGGAGCCGGGGGCTAGTCAAGAGACCCAGTACTTC
cdr3_aa: CASSLEPGASQETQYF

d_call: TRBD1
v_call: TRBV7-2
j_call: TRBJ1-2
clone_size: NA
cdr3_nt: TGTGCCAGCACTATCGACAGGGGACTTCGGGGCTACACCTTC
cdr3_aa: CASTIDRGLRGYTF

d_call: NA
v_call: TRBV5-6
j_call: TRBJ2-5
clone_size: NA
cdr3_nt: TGTGCCAGCAGCTTGTATATCGAGACCCAGTACTTC
cdr3_aa: CASSLYIETQYF

d_call: NA
v_call: TRBV7-9
j_call: TRBJ2-2
clone_size: NA
cdr3_nt: TGTGCCAGCAGCTTAGTCGCAGGATCCACCGGGGAGCTGTTTTTT
cdr3_aa: CASSLVAGSTGELFF

d_call: NA
v_call: TRBV28
j_call: TRBJ2-7
clone_size: NA
cdr3_nt: TGTGCCAGCAGTTTAGATTCGGCAGGGGCCCCCATCGAGCAGTACTTC
cdr3_aa: CASSLDSAGAPIEQYF

d_call: NA
v_call: TRBV28
j_call: TRBJ1-4
clone_size: NA
cdr3_nt: TGTGCCAGCAGTTACGCGAAACAGTTCCCTAATGAAAAACTGTTTTTT
cdr3_aa: CASSYAKQFPNEKLFF

d_call: TRBD1
v_call: TRBV5-1
j_call: TRBJ2-7
clone_size: NA
cdr3_nt: TGCGCCAGCAGTCGGGACAGTTTCTACGAGCAGTACTTC
cdr3_aa: CASSRDSFYEQYF

d_call: NA
v_call: TRBV19
j_call: TRBJ2-4
clone_size: NA
cdr3_nt: TGTGCCAGTAGACCCTCCGGGACAACGTTAGCCAAAAACATTCAGTACTTC
cdr3_aa: CASRPSGTTLAKNIQYF

d_call: TRBD2
v_call: TRBV2
j_call: TRBJ2-1
clone_size: NA
cdr3_nt: TGTGCCAGCGTCGGAGGGGTAGCGGGAGAAGGTGAGCAGTTCTTC
cdr3_aa: CASVGGVAGEGEQFF

d_call: TRBD2
v_call: TRBV19
j_call: TRBJ2-1
clone_size: NA
cdr3_nt: TGTGCCAGTAGTCCGAGAGCGGGAGAAGACCGGGAGCAGTTCTTC
cdr3_aa: CASSPRAGEDREQFF

d_call: NA
v_call: TRBV2
j_call: TRBJ2-7
clone_size: NA
cdr3_nt: TGTGCCAGCAGTGATATAGGGCTCGTTGGGCCCTACGAGCAGTACTTC
cdr3_aa: CASSDIGLVGPYEQYF

d_call: NA
v_call: TRBV29-1
j_call: TRBJ2-7
clone_size: once
cdr3_nt: TGCAGCGTTGTCTCATGGGACGAGCAGTACTTC
cdr3_aa: CSVVSWDEQYF

d_call: TRBD2
v_call: TRBV11-2
j_call: TRBJ2-5
clone_size: NA
cdr3_nt: TGTGCCAGCAGCTTAGAGGCGGGGGACGTTGAGACCCAGTACTTC
cdr3_aa: CASSLEAGDVETQYF

d_call: NA
v_call: TRBV6-1
j_call: TRBJ2-1
clone_size: NA
cdr3_nt: TGTGCCAGCAGTACCGGACTGTACAATGAGCAGTTCTTC
cdr3_aa: CASSTGLYNEQFF

d_call: TRBD1
v_call: TRBV4-3
j_call: TRBJ2-1
clone_size: NA
cdr3_nt: TGCGCCAGCAGCCTGTTCGGGACAGGGGACAATGAGCAGTTCTTC
cdr3_aa: CASSLFGTGDNEQFF

d_call: NA
v_call: TRBV5-1
j_call: TRBJ2-7
clone_size: NA
cdr3_nt: TGCGCCAGCAGCCAAAGGACAGCCTCCTACGAGCAGTACTTC
cdr3_aa: CASSQRTASYEQYF

d_call: NA
v_call: TRBV10-3
j_call: TRBJ2-7
clone_size: once
cdr3_nt: TGTGCCACCACGGTTGGGCAGGCGGTCTACGAGCAGTACTTC
cdr3_aa: CATTVGQAVYEQYF

d_call: NA
v_call: TRBV7-9
j_call: TRBJ2-2
clone_size: NA
cdr3_nt: TGTGCCAGCAGCTTGGCCTCTAGCGTTGCCGGGGAGCTGTTTTTT
cdr3_aa: CASSLASSVAGELFF

d_call: NA
v_call: TRBV5-1
j_call: TRBJ2-7
clone_size: NA
cdr3_nt: TGCGCCAGCGGGGTAGAGTACGAGCAGTACTTC
cdr3_aa: CASGVEYEQYF

d_call: NA
v_call: TRBV6-5
j_call: TRBJ1-6
clone_size: NA
cdr3_nt: TGTGCCAGCAGTACCAACAGAGGAGGATCACCCCTCCACTTT
cdr3_aa: CASSTNRGGSPLHF

d_call: TRBD1
v_call: TRBV28
j_call: TRBJ1-4
clone_size: NA
cdr3_nt: TGTGCCAGCAGTCCCGAGGGACAGGGGGCTATTAATGAAAAACTGTTTTTT
cdr3_aa: CASSPEGQGAINEKLFF

d_call: TRBD2
v_call: TRBV28
j_call: TRBJ2-7
clone_size: NA
cdr3_nt: TGTGCCACCTCGTCGGGGGCTAGCGGGAGGGCCAGAGGTGGGCTCTACGAGCAGTACTTC
cdr3_aa: CATSSGASGRARGGLYEQYF

d_call: NA
v_call: TRBV10-3
j_call: TRBJ2-7
clone_size: NA
cdr3_nt: TGTGCCATCAGTGCCGGGGCCTACGAGCAGTACTTC
cdr3_aa: CAISAGAYEQYF

d_call: TRBD2
v_call: TRBV12-5
j_call: TRBJ2-1
clone_size: NA
cdr3_nt: TGTGCTAGTGGTACGCGACTAGCGGGGAAGGAGCAGTTCTTC
cdr3_aa: CASGTRLAGKEQFF

d_call: NA
v_call: TRBV6-5
j_call: TRBJ1-1
clone_size: NA
cdr3_nt: TGTGCCAGCAGTTACTCTACAGGGACGACTGAAGCTTTCTTT
cdr3_aa: CASSYSTGTTEAFF

d_call: TRBD2
v_call: TRBV5-1
j_call: TRBJ2-7
clone_size: NA
cdr3_nt: TGCGCCAGCAGCTTGGAATTAGCGGGAGATAGAGTCTACGAGCAGTACTTC
cdr3_aa: CASSLELAGDRVYEQYF

d_call: TRBD1
v_call: TRBV2
j_call: TRBJ1-1
clone_size: NA
cdr3_nt: TGTGCCAGCAGGGACCGGGGACAGGGGGCTGACACTGAAGCTTTCTTT
cdr3_aa: CASRDRGQGADTEAFF

d_call: TRBD1
v_call: TRBV2
j_call: TRBJ1-3
clone_size: NA
cdr3_nt: TGTGCCAGCTCCCTCTCAGGGGGTCTTGGAAACACCATATATTTT
cdr3_aa: CASSLSGGLGNTIYF

d_call: TRBD1
v_call: TRBV5-1
j_call: TRBJ2-7
clone_size: NA
cdr3_nt: TGCGCCAGCAGCTTGGCTGGGACAGGCTACGAGCAGTACTTC
cdr3_aa: CASSLAGTGYEQYF

d_call: NA
v_call: TRBV6-7
j_call: TRBJ1-2
clone_size: once
cdr3_nt: TGTGCCAGCAGTTACCGGACAGACTATGGCTACACCTTC
cdr3_aa: CASSYRTDYGYTF

d_call: NA
v_call: TRBV5-8
j_call: TRBJ1-5
clone_size: NA
cdr3_nt: TGTGCCAGCACGGCGTGGGGGGGGCAGCAGCCCCAGCATTTT
cdr3_aa: CASTAWGGQQPQHF